Presented here are 14 T cell receptor beta chains from one specimen sequenced in a study of CD8 T cells in ankylosing spondylitis. Points from the study as a whole: Blood from ankylosing spondylitis patients appeared to carry a characteristic roughly eight-variant TCR beta motif.

These receptors have no identified antigens. TCRdb re-derived calls from the 5' RACE reads in MiXCR, one entry per CDR3 protein. The data hold approximately 300,000 distinct CDR3 sequences, with 6.5% to 10% observed a single time. Sequences were obtained from blood, either unsorted or a sorted T cell fraction (not recorded which). The receptors here all came from a male donor with ankylosing spondylitis.

The V call is TRBV20-1, the J call TRBJ2-1; D call uncertain. Germline V CDR1 and CDR2: DFQATT, SNEGSKA (reference sequence). The V and J ends lost 0 bases and 4 bases respectively, with 16 bases between them. CDR3 size: 16 residues. The CDR3 here is CSAREPPARWYNEQFF. CDR3 nucleotide sequence: TGCAGTGCTAGAGAACCCCCAGCCAGATGGTACAATGAGCAGTTCTTC.

This chain links TRBV10-3 with TRBJ2-7; 8 bases line up with TRBD1. Germline lookup yields CDR1 ENHRY and CDR2 SYGVKD. The CDR3 spans 14 residues. Trimming cost V 2 bases and J 3 bases; bases outside gene matches: 3. Here the CDR3 DNA reads TGTGCCATCAGTGAGAGCACAGGGGGCTACGAGCAGTACTTC. The encoded protein is CAISESTGGYEQYF.

This clonotype has more than one count but fewer than ten. CDR3 sequence: CASSVGDPPTGYTF. The CDR3 DNA is TGTGCCAGCAGCGTTGGGGACCCTCCCACAGGCTACACCTTC. The chain recombines TRBV9 with TRBJ1-2, with D possibly matching TRBD1 (5 bases). This CDR3 region has 14 residues. The V and J ends lost 2 bases and 8 bases respectively, with 16 bases between them. Germline CDR1 reads SGDLS; CDR2 reads YYNGEE.

This clonotype occurred many times. The chain is built from TRBV10-3 and TRBJ1-1, with D perhaps TRBD1 (6 bases). The germline gives CDR1 ENHRY, CDR2 SYGVKD. V was cut by 11 bases and J by 6 bases, with 13 bases left in between. The CDR3 has 11 amino acids. Here the CDR3 DNA reads TGTGCCTCGACCGGGGGGCCTGAAGCTTTCTTT. It yields the protein CASTGGPEAFF.

The V and J genes are TRBV12-3 or TRBV12-4 and TRBJ2-1; 8 bases line up with TRBD1. The CDR3 sequence is 15 residues long. The J segment lost 2 bases and the V segment lost 8 bases, leaving 8 bases of the junction unmatched. The CDR3 sequence: CASLGNRGTYNEQFF. CDR3 bases: TGTGCCAGCCTCGGGAACAGGGGGACCTACAATGAGCAGTTCTTC.

The chain carries TRBV7-2 and TRBJ2-7, with 9 bases aligning to TRBD2. With 0 bases clipped from V and 2 bases from J, the junction kept 2 bases outside the gene matches. The CDR3 has 15 amino acids. Germline V lookup: CDR1 SGHTA, CDR2 FQGNSA. CDR3 nucleotides: TGTGCCAGCAGCTTAGCTAGCGGGAGTGCCTACGAGCAGTACTTC. It yields the protein CASSLASGSAYEQYF.

In its sample, this clonotype was seen many times. The chain has TRBV20-1 and TRBJ2-7; 7 bases line up with TRBD1. Trimming cost V 5 bases and J 3 bases; bases outside gene matches: 13. CDR1 is DFQATT and CDR2 is SNEGSKA in the germline V gene (reference sequence). This CDR3 is built from 15 residues. As DNA, the CDR3 is TGCAGTGCTGGGGCGAGGAAGGGACAGCTCTACGAGCAGTACTTC. It codes for CSAGARKGQLYEQYF.

In its sample, this clonotype was seen many times. The chain recombines TRBV12-3 or TRBV12-4 with TRBJ1-3; D not resolved. This CDR3 has 15 amino acids. Deletions cut 3 bases from V and 4 bases from J, with 13 bases between. CDR3 amino acids: CASSFPPDEGNTIYF. The CDR3 nucleotides read TGTGCCAGCAGTTTTCCCCCCGACGAGGGAAACACCATATATTTT.

The rearrangement links TRBV7-2 to TRBJ2-1; TRBD1 matches 9 bases. This CDR3 comprises 13 residues. The V and J ends lost 5 bases and 10 bases, in that order; junction bases with no gene match: 6. From germline, CDR1 is SGHTA and CDR2 FQGNSA. CDR3 sequence: CASSGGTGREQFF. In nucleotides, the CDR3 is TGTGCCAGCAGCGGTGGGACAGGGAGGGAGCAGTTCTTC. Using reference TRBV7-2 and TRBJ2-1 for the parts outside the CDR3, the full variable domain is GAGVSQSPSNKVTEKGKDVELRCDPISGHTALYWYRQSLGQGLEFLIYFQGNSAPDKSGLPSDRFSAERTGGSVSTLTIQRTQQEDSAVYLCASSGGTGREQFFGPGTRLTVL.

This clonotype has only a few counts. This chain links TRBV20-1 with TRBJ1-6; D gene unclear. V was clipped by 4 bases and J by 7 bases, with 8 bases between them. This CDR3 is 12 amino acids long. Germline V lookup: CDR1 DFQATT, CDR2 SNEGSKA (reference sequence). CDR3 nucleotide sequence: TGCAGTGCTAACGGAGCCAATTCACCCCTCCACTTT. Translating gives CSANGANSPLHF.

The rearrangement uses TRBV7-2 and TRBJ2-7, with TRBD2 as a possible D gene (5 bases). Trimming shortened V by 3 bases and J by 4 bases, and 10 bases separated the two germline ends. Germline V gene sequence: CDR1 SGHTA, CDR2 FQGNSA. The CDR3 length is 13 residues. CDR3 region: CASSFSRRYEQYF. The CDR3 bases are TGTGCCAGCAGCTTTAGCAGGAGGTACGAGCAGTACTTC.

This clonotype was detected a few times. V gene TRBV5-1 combines with J gene TRBJ2-5; 9 nucleotides align to TRBD2. Germline V gives CDR1 SGHRS, CDR2 YFSETQ. V lost 4 bases, J lost 1 base, and 8 bases stayed unmatched. CDR3 length equals 16 residues. CDR3 protein: CASSVRQAGGQETQYF. The CDR3 region has the DNA TGCGCCAGCAGCGTGAGGCAAGCGGGAGGCCAAGAGACCCAGTACTTC.

Ten or more counts support this clonotype. This chain uses TRBV14 with TRBJ2-1; TRBD1 matches at 7 bases. Germline V gene sequence: CDR1 SGHDN, CDR2 FVKESK. Unmatched junction bases numbered 4, after V lost 4 bases and J lost 1 base. This CDR3 is 15 amino acids long. As DNA, the CDR3 is TGTGCCAGCAGCCCCCGACAGGGATCCTACAATGAGCAGTTCTTC. Amino acids: CASSPRQGSYNEQFF.

The V gene is TRBV3-1, the J gene TRBJ2-1, with D maybe TRBD2 (6 bases). The CDR3 has 15 amino acids. The ends were cut back, 4 bases at V and 0 bases at J, with 10 bases in the middle. Germline V CDR1 and CDR2: LGHDT, YNNKEL (reference sequence). The CDR3 region is CASSPGLHSYNEQFF. In DNA form, the CDR3 reads TGTGCCAGCAGCCCAGGACTACACTCCTACAATGAGCAGTTCTTC.